One TCR beta chain is described in this entry. Its recognized antigen is unknown. Sequence at one end of the junction differs from germline and may be a read error. The donors were roughly 38 Caucasian individuals from Russia, aged 6 to 90 years, who were systemically healthy. Ten milliliters of peripheral blood were drawn from each donor into EDTA-treated Vacutainer tubes. Ficoll-Paque density-gradient centrifugation was used to isolate PBMCs, with at least 6.5 million per sample. Trizol reagent was used to extract total RNA from the PBMCs, yielding at least 5.5 micrograms per sample. For every donor, an aliquot of PBMCs went through flow cytometry to measure the percentages of naive CD45RAhigh/CD27high T cells. Library preparation was by 5' RACE. Sequencing relied on an Illumina HiSeq 2500. A second PCR of 7 to 11 cycles was performed with a sample-barcoded 5' primer and a J-beta primer mix. Each TCR beta cDNA molecule received a unique molecular identifier from a template-switch 5' adaptor carrying 12 random nucleotides. Each sample yielded at least 3 million CDR3-containing paired-end reads. All of the RNA was converted into first-strand cDNA using the Mint cDNA synthesis kit, with a TRBC-specific oligonucleotide serving as the primer. Following uracil-DNA glycosylase treatment, all cDNA underwent a first 18-cycle PCR with the universal primers M1SS and BC2_uni_R. For the original study's pipeline: Each sample was normalized by randomly selecting 1 million high-quality reads, each carrying a distinct molecular identifier. Instead of being binned into consensus sequences, reads that shared molecular identifiers were thrown out. MiTCR, set to a Q25 quality threshold and the strictest error-elimination algorithm, was used for CDR3 identification, clonotype clustering and error correction. A nonparametric unseen species model using Euler transformation provided a lower-bound estimate of total TCR beta diversity. Clones were called with MiXCR by TCRdb after fastp trimmed the public reads at Q25, and only in-frame beta chains were retained. Here each entry gathers all rows of one CDR3 protein and keeps the most common genes and DNA. Clone size and V and J calls follow TCRdb, not the original study. This sample gives about 540,000 distinct CDR3 sequences in total; under 30% of them show up just once. Jointly, the top ten make up approximately 8.7% of the sample.

The source of the sample is a study of blood T cells in healthy people across ages (dated by TCRdb to 2015 to 2017). Regarding the study in general: Template switching captured roughly one uniquely barcoded TCR beta cDNA molecule per two T cells in model experiments. Using deep sequencing normalized with unique cDNA molecular identifiers, the study measured how TCR beta repertoire diversity changes with age. Four age groups were formed from the donors: young (average approximately 17 years), middle-aged (around 41), aged (under 70) and long-lived (82). Using the same blood draw, the study looked at two additional independent replicas of 1 million unique cDNA reads for two donors, one aged 18 to 30 and the other aged 80 or older.

What the study reported, not specific to this receptor: Compared with the aged group, the long-lived group had more naive CD4+ T cells, fewer expanded clones and increased TCR diversity, suggesting age selection. Estimates of total diversity based on one million sequenced T cells were regarded as lower bounds and as underestimates. A strong correlation was found between observed TCR beta diversity and the percentage of naive T cells measured by flow cytometry. Because profiling used bulk unsorted PBMCs, naive and antigen-experienced compartments could not be compared conclusively. As age increased, observed TCR beta diversity per million T cells dropped in a roughly linear way, and a significant reduction was already evident by age around 41. Donor CMV infection status was unknown, potentially confounding age-related changes in expanded clonotypes.

Per the germline V gene, SGHAT is the CDR1 and FQNNGV is the CDR2. The CDR3 contains 11 residues, cysteine and phenylalanine counted. Only the CDR3 region is kept as DNA, spanning 33 bases read in frame from base 1. This same sample was also taken into another study, of T cells of mothers and their children. From the second report: Nine systemically healthy Caucasian individuals, comprising three mothers and their six children, were included as donors. cDNA synthesis used all of the extracted RNA, with about 1.5 ug of RNA in each 15 ul reaction. Sample barcodes and 2-4 random nucleotides were added via the M1S primer in the second PCR. More than 8 million TCR beta CDR3 reads were obtained from each mother, and some 3 million reads were obtained from each child. In both related and unrelated pairs, thymic selection shapes the output of TCR recombination in a similar way, with inherited differences having only a minor effect. Normalized repertoire overlap was always slightly but never significantly higher in related than unrelated mother-child pairs. With a sensitivity of approximately 92 clones per million clonotypes, no persistent microchimeric T cell clones were detected. To look for features that set related mother-child pairs apart from unrelated individuals, the researchers ran deep NGS to compare the TCR beta repertoires of mothers and children. The mean age was 40 +/- 4 years for the mothers and about 12 +/- 4 years for the children. After adapters were ligated using NEBNext reagents, the libraries underwent 100+100 nt paired-end sequencing on an Illumina HiSeq 2000. To avoid cross-contamination, the mother libraries and the child libraries were prepared a month apart and sequenced in separate runs. For each donor, between roughly 500,000 and 2,100,000 distinct TCR beta clonotypes were identified. Naive TCR beta clonotypes were estimated from low-frequency clonotypes matched to each donor's FACS-determined naive share, without sorting.

This receptor was identified in a boy younger than 18 in good health. The chain employs TRBV11-2 and TRBJ2-5, with the D segment identity uncertain. Sequencing was carried out using blood. The CDR3 region reads CAGSLEETQYF. Here is the DNA: TGTGCCGGCAGCTTGGAAGAGACCCAGTACTTC.